This TCR beta chain was identified during a study of T cells after yellow fever vaccination. The CDR3 runs 14 residues. J lost 6 bases, V lost 6 bases, and 5 bases had no gene match. Germline CDR1 and CDR2: KGHDR and SFDVKD. TCRdb analysed the 5' RACE reads with MiXCR anew, one entry per CDR3 protein. The table shows 250,000 to 350,000 distinct CDR3 sequences, with 3.5% to 5% occurring only once. This clonotype was counted between two and nine times. The source of this sequence is a man between 18 and 35 years old who received the YFV17D yellow fever vaccine. Sequenced material: PBMCs, taken 15 days after the yellow fever booster vaccination. J is TRBJ2-1 and V is TRBV24-1; 9 bases are shared with TRBD2. Written as DNA, the CDR3 is TGTGCCACCAGTTTAGCGGGGGACTCCAATGAGCAGTTCTTC. Protein: CATSLAGDSNEQFF.